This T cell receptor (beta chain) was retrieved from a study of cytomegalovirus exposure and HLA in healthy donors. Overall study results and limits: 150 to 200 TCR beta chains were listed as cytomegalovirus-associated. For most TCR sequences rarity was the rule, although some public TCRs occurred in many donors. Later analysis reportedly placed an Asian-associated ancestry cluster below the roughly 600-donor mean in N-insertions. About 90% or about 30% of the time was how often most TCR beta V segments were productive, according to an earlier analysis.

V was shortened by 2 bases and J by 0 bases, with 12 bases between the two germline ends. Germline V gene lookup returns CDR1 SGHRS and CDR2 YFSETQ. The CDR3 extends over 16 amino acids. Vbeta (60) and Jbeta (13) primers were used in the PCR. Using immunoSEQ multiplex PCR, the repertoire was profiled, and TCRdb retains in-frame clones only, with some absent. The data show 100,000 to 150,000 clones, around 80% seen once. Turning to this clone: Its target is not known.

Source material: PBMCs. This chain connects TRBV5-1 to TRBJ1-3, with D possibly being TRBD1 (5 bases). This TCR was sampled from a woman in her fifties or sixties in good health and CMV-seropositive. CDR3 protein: CASSLGGVTSGNTIYF. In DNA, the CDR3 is TGCGCCAGCAGCTTAGGAGGGGTCACCTCTGGAAACACCATATATTTT.